Each of the 29 T cell receptor beta chains below was sequenced from the same sample in a study of cytotoxic CD8 clonotypes in ibrutinib-treated CLL. The table came from immunoSEQ multiplex PCR; TCRdb's copy has only in-frame clones and leaves some out. The table has some 46,000 clones, approximately 69% seen once. Sequencing used PBMCs, obtained after 12 months of ibrutinib treatment. The source of these receptors is a human donor with chronic lymphocytic leukemia.

The DNA for the CDR3 is TGCGCCAGCAGCGCGACAGTCCCAGCCAACTATAATTCACCCCTCCACTTT. Translating gives CASSATVPANYNSPLHF. V gene TRBV4-1 combines with J gene TRBJ1-6, with TRBD1 as a possible D gene (5 bases). CDR3 size: 17 residues. Looked up from germline, CDR1 is MGHRA and CDR2 is YSYEKL. The V gene lost 5 bases and the J gene lost 3 bases, with 17 bases spanning the gap.

This chain links TRBV7-6 with TRBJ2-7, with 9 bases matching TRBD2. CDR1 and CDR2 (germline): SGHVS, FNYEAQ. CDR3 length equals 15 residues. Unmatched junction bases numbered 4, after V lost 2 bases and J lost 2 bases. CDR3 region: CASSLSGGPAYEQYF. CDR3 nucleotide sequence: TGTGCCAGCAGCTTAAGCGGGGGGCCGGCCTACGAGCAGTACTTC.

In this sample, this clone turned up a few times. V is TRBV6-1 and J is TRBJ2-3; the match to TRBD1 covers 9 bases. Germline loops: CDR1 MNHNS, CDR2 SASEGT. This CDR3 region has 14 residues. V was clipped by 6 bases and J by 6 bases; unmatched bases: 7. Here the CDR3 reads CASRTGGELDTQYF. The CDR3 DNA reads as TGTGCCAGCAGGACAGGGGGGGAATTGGATACGCAGTATTTT.

The CDR3 region has the DNA TGTGCCAGCAGCTTAGGAAAGCGGTGGGAGACAGATACGCAGTATTTT. Translating gives CASSLGKRWETDTQYF. The V call is TRBV11-2, the J call TRBJ2-3, with D possibly being TRBD2 (5 bases). The CDR3 sequence is 16 residues long. V lost 1 base and J lost 3, with 14 bases in between. Per germline, CDR1 SGHAT and CDR2 FQNNGV.

V gene TRBV6-5 combines with J gene TRBJ1-5, with D possibly being TRBD1 (6 bases). The V gene's germline CDR1 is MNHEY and CDR2 SVGAGI. V was cut by 7 bases and J by 5 bases, with 12 bases left in between. The CDR3 runs 13 residues. CDR3 sequence reads: CASKGGAYQPQHF. For the CDR3, the DNA is TGTGCCAGCAAGGGGGGCGCGTATCAGCCCCAGCATTTT.

This clone was counted between two and nine times. The DNA of the CDR3 is TGTGCCAGCAGCCCTACCACAGATACGCAGTATTTT. Translating it yields CASSPTTDTQYF. The genes are TRBV7-2 and TRBJ2-3; D unresolved. V shed 5 bases and J shed 2 bases, with 5 bases lying between them. Germline CDR1 reads SGHTA; CDR2 reads FQGNSA. This CDR3 contains 12 residues.

The genes are TRBV10-2 and TRBJ2-3; D is possibly TRBD2 (7 bases). The V end lost 2 bases, the J end lost 1 base, and 13 bases lay between the germline ends. Germline V lookup: CDR1 WSHSY, CDR2 SAAADI. The CDR3 has 16 residues. CDR3 nucleotides: TGCGCCAGCAGTGAGCCCGGGGGGCCTGGCACAGATACGCAGTATTTT. It is translated as CASSEPGGPGTDTQYF.

This clone was picked up a small number of times. V is TRBV19 and J is TRBJ1-1; TRBD1 matches 8 bases. The V gene end was trimmed by 6 bases and the J gene end by 5 bases; junction bases not matched to a gene: 11. The length of the CDR3 is 15 residues. Germline CDR1 LNHDA, CDR2 SQIVND (reference sequence). The CDR3 DNA reads as TGTGCCAGTAGCTGGACAGGGCAAGGGGGTACTGAAGCTTTCTTT. Protein: CASSWTGQGGTEAFF.

The V gene is TRBV7-8, the J gene TRBJ1-6, with TRBD1 matching over 9 bases. The length of the CDR3 is 17 residues. V lost 2 bases, J lost 8 bases, and 10 bases stayed unmatched. Per germline, CDR1 SGHVS and CDR2 FQNEAQ. CDR3 loop: CASSLKYWTGVDSPLHF. CDR3 bases: TGTGCCAGCAGCTTAAAATACTGGACAGGGGTTGATTCACCCCTCCACTTT. Looking up the rest from reference TRBV7-8 and TRBJ1-6 gives the full variable domain: GAGVSQSPRYKVAKRGQDVALRCDPISGHVSLFWYQQALGQGPEFLTYFQNEAQLDKSGLPSDRFFAERPEGSVSTLKIQRTQQEDSAVYLCASSLKYWTGVDSPLHFGNGTRLTVT.

J is TRBJ2-1 and V is TRBV18; 10 bases map to TRBD1. After removal of 4 bases from V and 5 bases from J, the junction contained 2 bases not matched to a gene. The CDR3 has 14 residues. From germline, CDR1 is KGHSH and CDR2 LQKENI. The CDR3 here is CASSLGTGDNEQFF. The DNA for the CDR3 is TGTGCCAGCTCACTCGGGACAGGGGACAATGAGCAGTTCTTC.

The chain carries TRBV7-2 and TRBJ2-7; 11 bases fit TRBD2. The CDR3 totals 14 residues. Germline values: CDR1 SGHTA, CDR2 FQGNSA. J gave up 4 bases and V 5 bases, and 4 bases lay outside the gene matches. The CDR3 DNA follows: TGTGCCAGCAGCATTAGCGGGGGGGCGTACGAGCAGTACTTC. This gives the protein CASSISGGAYEQYF.

The chain is built from TRBV5-4 and TRBJ2-3; TRBD2 is a possible D gene (5 bases). V lost 2 bases to trimming and J lost 4 bases, with 14 bases between them. CDR1 is SGHNT and CDR2 is YYREEE in the germline V gene (reference sequence). The CDR3 is 15 residues long. CDR3 loop: CASSLARAAADTQYF. In DNA, the CDR3 is TGTGCCAGCAGCTTAGCGAGGGCCGCAGCAGATACGCAGTATTTT.

This chain joins TRBV28 and TRBJ1-1; unclear D gene. The CDR3 is made up of 14 amino acids. Looked up from germline, CDR1 is MDHEN and CDR2 is SYDVKM. The ends were cut back, 2 bases at V and 0 bases at J, with 7 bases in the middle. The DNA of the CDR3 is TGTGCCAGCAGTTTACCCCGGGTGAACACTGAAGCTTTCTTT. This encodes CASSLPRVNTEAFF. Complete variable domain (other parts from reference TRBV28 and TRBJ1-1): DVKVTQSSRYLVKRTGEKVFLECVQDMDHENMFWYRQDPGLGLRLIYFSYDVKMKEKGDIPEGYSVSREKKERFSLILESASTNQTSMYLCASSLPRVNTEAFFGQGTRLTVV.

The J gene is TRBJ1-1, the V gene TRBV6-5, with 7 bases fitting TRBD1. Germline CDR1 MNHEY, CDR2 SVGAGI. CDR3 length: 11 amino acids. V trimming: 5 bases; J trimming: 9 bases; junction bases outside the gene matches: 3. The CDR3 DNA reads as TGTGCCAGCAGTAGGGACAGTAAAGCTTTCTTT. Its translation: CASSRDSKAFF.

This clone was counted a single time. The rearrangement links TRBV19 to TRBJ2-7, with TRBD2 matching 13 bases. The CDR3 length is 16 residues. V trimming: 4 bases; J trimming: 2 bases; junction bases outside the gene matches: 5. Germline assignment: CDR1 LNHDA and CDR2 SQIVND (reference sequence). CDR3 loop: CASSTRTSGGTYEQYF. CDR3 nucleotide sequence: TGTGCCAGTAGTACCAGGACTAGCGGGGGTACCTACGAGCAGTACTTC.

The chain employs TRBV11-2 and TRBJ1-1; D is ambiguous. Trimming removed 3 bases at V and 1 base at J, with 12 bases between. The CDR3 has 15 amino acids. Germline V gene data show CDR1 as SGHAT and CDR2 as FQNNGV. The CDR3 protein is CASSFSPSPNTEAFF. CDR3 coding DNA: TGTGCCAGCAGCTTTAGTCCCAGCCCGAACACTGAAGCTTTCTTT.

V and J are TRBV27 and TRBJ2-7; 9 bases match TRBD1. This CDR3 has 15 amino acids. Germline values: CDR1 MNHEY, CDR2 SMNVEV (reference sequence). V dropped 1 base and J dropped 2; count of bases not matched to a gene: 3. The DNA for the CDR3 is TGTGCCAGCAGTTTATATGGGACAGGGACCTACGAGCAGTACTTC. It codes for CASSLYGTGTYEQYF.

V is TRBV6-5 and J is TRBJ2-2; TRBD2 matches 7 bases. The J segment lost 3 bases and the V segment lost 0 bases, leaving 1 base of the junction unmatched. This CDR3 has 15 amino acids. Germline V CDR1 and CDR2: MNHEY, SVGAGI. The chain's CDR3 is CASSYSSGYTGELFF. The CDR3 nucleotides are TGTGCCAGCAGTTACTCTAGCGGGTACACCGGGGAGCTGTTTTTT.

The rearrangement uses TRBV11-2 and TRBJ2-1; TRBD1 or TRBD2 may be the D gene (5 bases each). The CDR3 extends over 14 amino acids. Germline loops: CDR1 SGHAT, CDR2 FQNNGV. Trimming pared 5 bases from V and 4 bases from J, leaving 12 bases between. The DNA for the CDR3 is TGTGCCAGCAGCCCCGGGACGGTTTACAATGAGCAGTTCTTC. It translates to CASSPGTVYNEQFF.

This sequence joins TRBV7-8 and TRBJ1-1; no clear D gene. The V and J ends lost 5 bases and 0 bases respectively, with 7 bases between them. Germline CDR1 and CDR2: SGHVS and FQNEAQ. The CDR3 sequence is 13 residues long. CDR3: CASSLWMNTEAFF. CDR3 nucleotides: TGTGCCAGCAGCCTCTGGATGAACACTGAAGCTTTCTTT.

There are a few counts of this clone. The chain carries TRBV4-2 and TRBJ1-2; the D gene is possibly TRBD1 (6 bases). CDR1 LGHNA and CDR2 YNFKEQ come from the germline V gene. The CDR3 contains 15 residues. V was shortened by 1 base and J by 6 bases, with 15 bases between the two germline ends. CDR3 DNA sequence: TGTGCCAGCAGCCAAGGTGCGGGGGCTGTCGATGGCTACACCTTC. Protein product: CASSQGAGAVDGYTF.

V and J are TRBV11-2 and TRBJ2-3; D is unresolved. The V end lost 10 bases, the J end lost 3 bases, and 20 bases lay between the germline ends. CDR1 and CDR2 (germline): SGHAT, FQNNGV. The CDR3 has 15 amino acids. The CDR3 sequence is CATKMLKSKTDTQYF. Here the CDR3 DNA reads TGTGCCACCAAAATGTTGAAAAGTAAAACAGATACGCAGTATTTT.

V usage is TRBV4-2 and J usage is TRBJ2-3; D unclear. Trimming shortened V by 0 bases and J by 0 bases, and 7 bases separated the two germline ends. The CDR3 consists of 15 residues. CDR1 and CDR2 from the germline V gene are LGHNA and YNFKEQ. CDR3 coding DNA: TGTGCCAGCAGCCAAGATCCAGAAAGCACAGATACGCAGTATTTT. Protein sequence: CASSQDPESTDTQYF.

The CDR3 loop is CASSFQGDQAYGYTF. The CDR3 DNA reads as TGTGCCAGCAGTTTTCAGGGAGACCAGGCGTATGGCTACACCTTC. The rearrangement links TRBV27 to TRBJ1-2; TRBD1 might be the D (5 bases). V was clipped by 3 bases and J by 5 bases, with 16 bases between them. Germline loops: CDR1 MNHEY, CDR2 SMNVEV (reference sequence). CDR3 size: 15 residues.

This sequence joins TRBV5-3 and TRBJ1-2; TRBD1 aligns across 7 bases. TRBV5-3 is placed among ORFs of uncertain function. The CDR3 length is 19 residues. The trim removed 2 bases at V and 4 bases at J, leaving 20 bases unmatched. CDR3 region: CARSFGVRTSQGIPYGYTF. The CDR3 nucleotides are TGTGCCAGAAGCTTCGGTGTCCGAACTTCACAGGGGATCCCCTATGGCTACACCTTC.

This chain connects TRBV19 to TRBJ2-7, with D uncertain. Germline V lookup: CDR1 LNHDA, CDR2 SQIVND (reference sequence). The V end was cut by 5 bases, the J end by 2 bases, with 7 bases between. The CDR3 consists of 12 residues. The CDR3 sequence is CASSDSAYEQYF. The CDR3 DNA reads as TGTGCCAGTAGTGACTCAGCCTACGAGCAGTACTTC.

This chain joins TRBV10-3 and TRBJ2-7; 9 bases agree with TRBD1. Germline lookup yields CDR1 ENHRY and CDR2 SYGVKD. Trimming removed 8 bases from V and 1 base from J; junction bases left unmatched: 6. This CDR3 comprises 14 residues. For the CDR3, the DNA is TGTGCCATCCGGGGGACAGGGAGGTCCTACGAGCAGTACTTC. Residues: CAIRGTGRSYEQYF.

The genes are TRBV28 and TRBJ2-2; 10 bases agree with TRBD2. After removal of 4 bases from V and 6 bases from J, the junction contained 8 bases not matched to a gene. Looked up from germline, CDR1 is MDHEN and CDR2 is SYDVKM. CDR3 size: 16 residues. The CDR3 nucleotides are TGTGCCAGCAGTTCGACCGGGACTAGCGCCCCCGGGGAGCTGTTTTTT. It encodes CASSSTGTSAPGELFF.

This chain uses TRBV9 with TRBJ2-5; TRBD2 aligns across 8 bases. V gave up 3 bases and J gave up 2 bases; unmatched junction bases: 12. The CDR3 runs 17 residues. CDR1 and CDR2 from the germline V gene are SGDLS and YYNGEE. As DNA, the CDR3 is TGTGCCAGCAGCGGCCTTACCCTAGCGGGCGGACAAGAGACCCAGTACTTC. Its translation: CASSGLTLAGGQETQYF. The variable domain in full, with the rest retrieved from reference TRBV9 and TRBJ2-5, is DSGVTQTPKHLITATGQRVTLRCSPRSGDLSVYWYQQSLDQGLQFLIQYYNGEERAKGNILERFSAQQFPDLHSELNLSSLELGDSALYFCASSGLTLAGGQETQYFGPGTRLLVL.